The TCR beta chain under discussion was sequenced for a study of synovial regulatory T cells in juvenile arthritis (dated by TCRdb to between 2014 and 2017). Some background on the complete study: Among sequenced patients, a few were therapy-naive, one received methotrexate plus infliximab, 6 or 7 received methotrexate, and one had no treatment information. Treg and Teff subsets from 11 JIA patients with active disease were included in the TCR repertoire comparisons. The study compared the TCRbeta CDR3 repertoires of blood iaTreg cells, other blood Treg cells and synovial fluid Treg cells taken from matched patient samples. Although effector T cell subsets in the cohort were also sequenced for comparisons, the Treg dataset on its own covers only blood and synovial fluid Treg cells. What the study reported, not specific to this receptor: Compared with other blood Treg cells, blood iaTreg cells had lower TCR diversity, a finding consistent with antigen-driven expansion. Across patients, iaTreg TCR repertoires were largely private and overlapped partially with synovial Teff repertoires and blood CPL repertoires. More CDR3 sequences were shared by synovial Treg cells with iaTreg cells than with other blood Treg cells, and a closer relation was confirmed by Chao-Jaccard similarity.

Points on this clone: Its antigen is still unknown.

Library preparation was by the immunoSEQ multiplex PCR assay. TCRbeta CDR3 sequencing was carried out by Adaptive Biotechnologies. The paper's data handling went like this. To assess repertoire similarity, the researchers used the Chao-modified Jaccard index along with median clonotype overlap taken from 200 random subsamples at equal sample size. Similarity analyses were performed using either productive nucleotide sequences or in silico-translated amino acid sequences. Repertoires were compared using hierarchical clustering with single linkage and t-SNE, both based on Chao-modified Jaccard distances. Repertoire diversity was measured with the Renyi index after sample size normalisation across a range of alpha values. The table comes from immuneACCESS by way of TCRdb, which keeps in-frame sequences with V and J called. Part of the clones is missing from these tables; in studies checked, under half for an unresolved V gene and the rest for unknown reasons. V, J and clone size reflect that table, while D and trimming were determined from the DNA. The sample table gives about 9,100 clones. Roughly 0.7% of the sample belongs to the ten largest clones.

From the cysteine up to the phenylalanine, the CDR3 has a length of 10 residues. DNA for this receptor is not on file. Reading the germline V gene (reference sequence) gives CDR1 DFQATT and CDR2 SNEGSKA. TCR repertoires were obtained from roughly eleven juvenile idiopathic arthritis patients with active disease who had not reached inactive disease, of whom 3 were polyarticular and 8 were oligoarticular. The median age of the TCR-sequenced patients was just under 12 years (range about 2.4-25), and their median disease duration was around seven years (range 0.2-19.1). Samples for TCR repertoire analysis came from two centres in Italy. Peripheral blood mononuclear cells were separated on a Histopaque-1077 density gradient and then cryopreserved in about 90% FCS with approximately 10% DMSO.

The chain links TRBV20-1 with TRBJ2-7; TCRdb gives TRBD2 as the D gene, but with no DNA this cannot be confirmed. The source material was Treg cells from blood. The cell subset or site tag for this specimen amounts to: remaining (HLA-DR-negative) circulating blood Treg cells. The source of this sequence is a donor aged 2-30 years with juvenile idiopathic arthritis. The CDR3 region reads CSVGGNEQYF.